This TCR beta chain is from a study of vaccination and CD4 T cells after COVID-19. The assay that was used to sequence DNA from cultured CD4+ T cells was the Oncomine TCR Beta short-read assay. Each CDR3 protein is one row after TCRdb ran MiXCR on the PCR reads. The data hold under 15,000 distinct CDR3 sequences, with approximately 49% observed a single time. Germline V CDR1 and CDR2: SGHDN, FVKESK. This CDR3 has 13 residues. Trimming took off 4 bases at V and 4 bases at J, with 10 bases between the two ends. Noted treatment: approximately 9-day PBMC culture with coronavirus spike peptide pools or control peptides (ViraFEST assay). Remarks on this clonotype: Its antigen is unidentified.

The sample taken for sequencing was CD4+ T cells from blood, cultured in vitro. This TCR was recovered from a human donor who had recovered from COVID-19. The chain couples TRBV14 to TRBJ1-2, with no clear D. As DNA, the CDR3 is TGTGCCAGCAGCCTTGATAGGGTCTATGGCTACACCTTC. This translates into CASSLDRVYGYTF.